These T cell receptor beta chains were read from a single sample in a study of memory CD4+ T cells and cytomegalovirus serostatus. Sequencing used immunoSEQ multiplex PCR; TCRdb keeps in-frame clones, though not all of them. Found here are under 55,000 clones, around four fifths of them singletons; the top ten hold 0.67%. Sequencing was done on a sample of memory CD4+ T cells from blood. Receptor source: an adult in good health and CMV-seronegative. CDR3s include the opening cysteine and the closing phenylalanine or tryptophan. The D gene is left open where the match is weak. The size entry is marked missing in some rows and otherwise reads once, few, many or a size class.

clone_size	v_call	j_call	d_call	cdr3_aa	cdr3_nt
-	TRBV27	TRBJ2-3	TRBD2	CASSLGLAGLRDTQYF	TGTGCCAGCAGTTTAGGACTAGCGGGACTCAGGGATACGCAGTATTTT
few	TRBV29-1	TRBJ1-1	-	CSVDNGVGTEAFF	TGCAGCGTTGATAACGGGGTGGGGACTGAAGCTTTCTTT
-	TRBV18	TRBJ2-7	-	CASSSRQPDSSYEQYF	TGTGCCAGCTCATCCAGACAGCCCGATAGCTCCTACGAGCAGTACTTC
-	TRBV5-6	TRBJ1-4	TRBD1	CASSRQGANEKLFF	TGTGCCAGCAGCAGACAGGGTGCTAATGAAAAACTGTTTTTT
once	TRBV25-1	TRBJ2-7	-	CASSELGRTYEQYF	TGTGCCAGCAGTGAATTGGGGCGGACCTACGAGCAGTACTTC
-	TRBV7-2	TRBJ2-2	-	CASSLVARINTGELFF	TGTGCCAGCAGCTTAGTGGCCAGGATTAACACCGGGGAGCTGTTTTTT
-	TRBV6-6	TRBJ1-2	TRBD1	CASGQGYGYTF	TGTGCCAGCGGACAGGGCTATGGCTACACCTTC
-	TRBV6-6	TRBJ2-7	TRBD2	CASSEPSGRNYEQYF	TGTGCCAGCAGCGAACCTAGCGGGAGGAATTACGAGCAGTACTTC
-	TRBV5-4	TRBJ2-7	-	CASSLVGRDPYEQYF	TGTGCCAGCAGCTTGGTAGGCAGAGACCCCTACGAGCAGTACTTC
-	TRBV27	TRBJ2-3	TRBD2	CASSRGLAPRVDTQYF	TGTGCCAGCAGCCGAGGACTAGCTCCGAGAGTAGATACGCAGTATTTT
-	TRBV2	TRBJ1-1	-	CATRGRGGTEAFF	TGTGCCACACGGGGTAGGGGAGGCACTGAAGCTTTCTTT
-	TRBV27	TRBJ2-2	-	CASRVSGRTGELFF	TGTGCCAGCAGGGTCTCGGGAAGGACCGGGGAGCTGTTTTTT
-	TRBV7-6	TRBJ1-5	TRBD1	CASSRGQGKNQPQHF	TGTGCCAGCAGCCGTGGACAGGGGAAAAATCAGCCCCAGCATTTT
-	TRBV6-1	TRBJ2-1	TRBD1	CAGGTGSSYNEQFF	TGTGCCGGAGGGACAGGGTCCTCCTACAATGAGCAGTTCTTC
-	TRBV18	TRBJ2-7	TRBD1	CASSRSQTGTGGLRREQYF	TGTGCCAGCTCACGTTCCCAAACCGGGACAGGGGGACTTAGGAGGGAGCAGTACTTC
-	TRBV5-1	TRBJ2-1	TRBD2	CASSSLVLAEYNEQFF	TGCGCCAGCAGCTCCCTCGTACTAGCGGAGTACAATGAGCAGTTCTTC
few	TRBV7-9	TRBJ1-1	-	CASSLGVGTEAFF	TGTGCCAGCAGCTTAGGGGTGGGGACTGAAGCTTTCTTT